Each of the 16 T cell receptor beta chains below was sequenced from the same sample in a study of post-analysis software for immune sequencing data (dated by TCRdb to the mid-2010s). Libraries were prepared through PCR. Sequencing relied on an Illumina HiSeq 2500. To reduce PCR and sequencing biases, unique molecular identifiers were incorporated into the TCR beta cDNA libraries. The public sequencing data were trimmed at Q25 with fastp and processed into clonotypes with MiXCR by TCRdb, which kept only in-frame beta chains. Rows with one shared CDR3 protein collapse into an entry with the most common genes and DNA. This sample holds 350,000 to 450,000 distinct CDR3 sequences; roughly 40% were observed only once. Under 9% of the sample belongs to the ten largest clones. Points the paper makes about the study in general: Patients showed significantly higher frequencies than controls for several TRBV segments, among them TRBV5-6, TRBV5-1 and TRBV20-1.

For these receptors, no antigen is known. Material for sequencing was blood. The receptor set was obtained from a girl aged 2 to 10 with multiple sclerosis.

This chain links TRBV18 with TRBJ2-7; the D gene is possibly TRBD1 (6 bases). Germline V gives CDR1 KGHSH, CDR2 LQKENI. V lost 5 bases to trimming and J lost 2 bases, with 13 bases between them. This CDR3 comprises 14 residues. Here the CDR3 reads CASSSPDRTYEQYF. The DNA of the CDR3 is TGTGCCAGCTCATCCCCGGACAGAACCTACGAGCAGTACTTC. Variable domain in full (rest from reference TRBV18 and TRBJ2-7): NAGVMQNPRHLVRRRGQEARLRCSPMKGHSHVYWYRQLPEEGLKFMVYLQKENIIDESGMPKERFSAEFPKEGPSILRIQQVVRGDSAAYFCASSSPDRTYEQYFGPGTRLTVT.

This clonotype occurred once. The V call is TRBV7-6, the J call TRBJ1-1; possible D gene TRBD1, 5 bases. Germline loops: CDR1 SGHVS, CDR2 FNYEAQ. The CDR3 is 18 amino acids. Trimming took 1 base from V and 0 from J, leaving 18 bases between them. The CDR3 DNA sequence: TGTGCCAGCAGCTTAGAGAGGGGTCACAGCATCATGAACACTGAAGCTTTCTTT. Its translation: CASSLERGHSIMNTEAFF.

This clonotype has a handful of counts. The chain combines TRBV5-1 with TRBJ1-2; 7 bases agree with TRBD1. Per germline, CDR1 SGHRS and CDR2 YFSETQ. This CDR3 region has 15 residues. V was clipped by 2 bases and J by 4 bases; unmatched bases: 8. CDR3 in DNA: TGCGCCAGCAGCTTAACAGGGGAAGAAGGCTATGGCTACACCTTC. Amino acid sequence: CASSLTGEEGYGYTF.

This clonotype turned up a few times. In DNA form, the CDR3 reads TGCGCCAGCGTCGAGCAGGGGGCTTTAGGCACAGATACGCAGTATTTT. Protein: CASVEQGALGTDTQYF. This sequence joins TRBV5-1 and TRBJ2-3; 8 bases align to TRBD1. The CDR3 is 16 amino acids. Trimming at V came to 7 bases and at J to 1 base, leaving 11 bases not matched to a gene. CDR1 and CDR2 from the germline V gene are SGHRS and YFSETQ.

The chain recombines TRBV6-1 with TRBJ2-1; D is undetermined. This CDR3 is built from 14 residues. Germline V gene data show CDR1 as MNHNS and CDR2 as SASEGT. V lost 1 base to trimming and J lost 6 bases, with 10 bases between them. The CDR3 coding sequence is TGTGCCAGCAGTGAAGGGCTTCGAGGCAATGAGCAGTTCTTC. Translation gives CASSEGLRGNEQFF.

This clonotype was counted only a few times. The gene calls are TRBV20-1 and TRBJ2-7; possibly TRBD1 for D (6 bases). Germline-derived CDR1 and CDR2 are DFQATT and SNEGSKA (reference sequence). The V gene lost 0 bases and the J gene lost 2 bases, with 11 bases spanning the gap. This CDR3 comprises 14 residues. CDR3: CSARDPGVTYEQYF. The CDR3 DNA is TGCAGTGCTAGAGATCCAGGGGTTACCTACGAGCAGTACTTC.

This clonotype was observed a few times. The chain links TRBV14 to TRBJ1-5; no firm D call. From germline, CDR1 is SGHDN and CDR2 FVKESK. The CDR3 contains 15 residues. V was trimmed by 3 bases and J by 9 bases, leaving 18 bases between them. The CDR3 sequence: CASSHISPIYRPQHF. In DNA, the CDR3 is TGTGCCAGCAGCCATATCTCGCCAATCTATCGGCCCCAGCATTTT.

J is TRBJ1-2 and V is TRBV29-1; D might be TRBD1 (6 bases). Germline CDR1 and CDR2: SQVTM and ANQGSEA. V was shortened by 2 bases and J by 6 bases, with 19 bases between the two germline ends. The CDR3 spans 15 residues. CDR3 residues: CSVETQGHGRDGYTF. The CDR3 coding sequence is TGCAGCGTTGAAACTCAGGGACACGGACGCGATGGCTACACCTTC.

The rearrangement uses TRBV7-8 and TRBJ2-1; D call uncertain. The V gene's germline CDR1 is SGHVS and CDR2 FQNEAQ. Trimming cost V 5 bases and J 10 bases, with 21 bases left between them. This CDR3 region has 15 residues. The CDR3 sequence: CASSPLLSSYIEQFF. Here the CDR3 DNA reads TGTGCCAGCAGCCCCCTCCTGAGCTCCTACATCGAGCAGTTCTTC.

This clonotype turned up a few times. The CDR3 protein is CASSLGGKTQYF. CDR3 DNA sequence: TGTGCCAGCAGCCTTGGCGGGAAGACCCAGTACTTC. This rearrangement joins TRBV12-3 or TRBV12-4 to TRBJ2-5, with D maybe TRBD2 (6 bases). This CDR3 region has 12 residues. Trimming removed 6 bases from V and 6 bases from J, with 11 bases in between.

The chain employs TRBV20-1 and TRBJ2-7, with TRBD2 identical over 10 bases. The ends lost 6 bases at V and 4 bases at J; junction bases unmatched: 6. The V gene's germline CDR1 is DFQATT and CDR2 SNEGSKA (reference sequence). CDR3 length equals 13 residues. The chain's CDR3 is CSANLAGEYEQYF. Here the CDR3 DNA reads TGCAGTGCCAATCTAGCGGGGGAGTACGAGCAGTACTTC.

This clonotype was counted between two and nine times. The chain carries TRBV5-1 and TRBJ2-7; TRBD1 agrees at 10 bases. This CDR3 has 15 residues. The V gene's germline CDR1 is SGHRS and CDR2 YFSETQ. Trimming cost V 4 bases and J 4 bases; bases outside gene matches: 8. This chain's CDR3 is CASSIPGQGLYEQYF. The DNA of the CDR3 is TGCGCCAGCAGCATCCCGGGACAGGGGCTATACGAGCAGTACTTC.

This clonotype showed up just a few times. The CDR3 DNA reads as TGTGCCAGCAGTTTTGGCGGGACACTCACAGATACGCAGTATTTT. As protein: CASSFGGTLTDTQYF. V usage is TRBV28 and J usage is TRBJ2-3, with D perhaps given as TRBD1 or TRBD2 (6 bases each). The germline V gene has CDR1 MDHEN and CDR2 SYDVKM. V was pared by 3 bases and J by 2 bases, with 12 bases between. CDR3 length equals 15 residues.

This clonotype was found a few times. V and J are TRBV7-6 and TRBJ2-6; TRBD2 agrees at 8 bases. The germline V gene has CDR1 SGHVS and CDR2 FNYEAQ. V was pared by 3 bases and J by 0 bases, with 4 bases of the junction left unmatched. The CDR3 sequence is 17 residues long. The CDR3 DNA reads as TGTGCCAGCAGCTTCCGGGGGGGATTCTCTGGGGCCAACGTCCTGACTTTC. As protein: CASSFRGGFSGANVLTF. Based on the CDR3 plus reference TRBV7-6 and TRBJ2-6, the full variable domain is GAGVSQSPRYKVTKRGQDVALRCDPISGHVSLYWYRQALGQGPEFLTYFNYEAQQDKSGLPNDRFSAERPEGSISTLTIQRTEQRDSAMYRCASSFRGGFSGANVLTFGAGSRLTVL.

This clonotype appeared many times. The chain is built from TRBV29-1 and TRBJ2-5; TRBD1 matches 9 bases. The ends lost 4 bases at V and 5 bases at J; junction bases unmatched: 5. The CDR3 is made up of 13 amino acids. Looked up from germline, CDR1 is SQVTM and CDR2 is ANQGSEA. In DNA, the CDR3 is TGCAGCGTTGTGGGACAGGGCGGCGAGACCCAGTACTTC. This gives the protein CSVVGQGGETQYF.

J is TRBJ1-2 and V is TRBV27; D perhaps matches TRBD1 (6 bases). This CDR3 has 15 residues. Germline CDR1 reads MNHEY; CDR2 reads SMNVEV (reference sequence). V was trimmed by 7 bases and J by 1 base, leaving 16 bases between them. The CDR3 reads CASNPTGINNYGYTF. For the CDR3, the DNA is TGTGCCAGCAACCCGACAGGCATAAATAACTATGGCTACACCTTC.